Listed here are 27 T cell receptor beta chains from one sample, sequenced in a study of T cell responses to AZD1222 COVID-19 vaccine. TCRdb's table, derived via immunoSEQ multiplex PCR, lists solely in-frame clones and lacks some. The sample lists 150,000 or so clones, 75% to 85% seen once, with about 4% in the top ten. The specimen comprised peripheral blood, sampled on day 0 of MenACWY control vaccination. These receptors were obtained from an adult in good health.

The chain carries TRBV30 and TRBJ1-4; no reliable D call. The CDR3 runs to 14 residues. Germline lookup yields CDR1 GTSNPN and CDR2 SVGIG (reference sequence). With 1 base removed from V and 4 bases from J, the gap between germline ends came to 10 bases. CDR3 protein: CAWSGREINEKLFF. In DNA form, the CDR3 reads TGTGCCTGGAGTGGTAGGGAAATTAATGAAAAACTGTTTTTT.

This sequence joins TRBV6-5 and TRBJ2-7; TRBD2 matches 8 bases. The V segment lost 6 bases and the J segment 5 bases; nucleotides outside the gene matches: 9. Germline-derived CDR1 and CDR2 are MNHEY and SVGAGI. The CDR3 runs 14 residues. The CDR3 region is CASSPGTSLDEQYV. In DNA, the CDR3 is TGTGCCAGCAGCCCCGGGACTAGTCTGGACGAGCAGTACGTC.

This rearrangement joins TRBV2 to TRBJ1-4; 8 bases agree with TRBD1. The V segment lost 6 bases and the J segment 5 bases; nucleotides outside the gene matches: 5. In germline, CDR1 is SNHLY, CDR2 FYNNEI. The CDR3 loop spans 14 amino acids. CDR3 region: CASRVQGVNEKLFF. The CDR3 nucleotides are TGTGCCAGCAGAGTACAGGGGGTGAATGAAAAACTGTTTTTT.

The V and J genes are TRBV20-1 and TRBJ2-1; D call uncertain. Germline-derived CDR1 and CDR2 are DFQATT and SNEGSKA (reference sequence). V lost 5 bases and J lost 7, with 9 bases in between. CDR3 size: 11 residues. The CDR3 loop is CSAPGRNEQFF. The CDR3, as DNA: TGCAGTGCTCCTGGACGGAATGAGCAGTTCTTC.

This clone was picked up one time. The rearrangement uses TRBV19 and TRBJ1-3, with D perhaps matching TRBD1 (5 bases). The CDR3 length is 16 residues. Germline V CDR1 and CDR2: LNHDA, SQIVND (reference sequence). Trimming took 5 bases from V and 0 from J, leaving 14 bases between them. The CDR3 DNA reads as TGTGCCAGTAGTGCGAGGGGCTACTCCTCTGGAAACACCATATATTTT. It yields the protein CASSARGYSSGNTIYF.

This chain connects TRBV19 to TRBJ2-1, with a possible D match to TRBD1 (5 bases). V lost 0 bases, J lost 7 bases, and 19 bases lay in between. Germline-derived CDR1 and CDR2 are LNHDA and SQIVND (reference sequence). The CDR3 runs 17 residues. Written as DNA, the CDR3 is TGTGCCAGTAGTATAGAGATTGGGATATGGGGCCTAAATGAGCAGTTCTTC. This gives the protein CASSIEIGIWGLNEQFF.

Only one count was recorded for this clone. The chain employs TRBV5-5 and TRBJ1-5; D possibly corresponds to TRBD1 (6 bases). Trimming removed 0 bases from V and 8 bases from J, with 12 bases in between. This CDR3 has 14 residues. Germline assignment: CDR1 SGHKS and CDR2 YYEKEE (reference sequence). CDR3: CASSLEGGREPQHF. CDR3 coding DNA: TGTGCCAGCAGCTTGGAGGGGGGGCGTGAGCCCCAGCATTTT.

V gene TRBV3-1 (or the pseudogene TRBV3-2) combines with J gene TRBJ1-3; perhaps TRBD1 as D (6 bases). Trimming left V 0 bases short and J 1 base short, with 13 bases between. The CDR3 is 17 residues long. The germline CDR1 and CDR2 sequences are LGHDT and YNNKEL (reference sequence). Here the CDR3 reads CASSQDGTSLSGNTIYF. The CDR3, as DNA: TGTGCCAGCAGCCAAGACGGGACAAGCCTTTCTGGAAACACCATATATTTT.

The rearrangement uses TRBV19 and TRBJ1-2; a weak D match, TRBD1 (5 bases). The CDR3 covers 14 residues. V dropped 8 bases and J dropped 8 bases, with 21 bases sitting between them. Germline V gene lookup returns CDR1 LNHDA and CDR2 SQIVND (reference sequence). CDR3 sequence (DNA): TGTGCCAGTCGGGGGGTCGGGTTTCGTAGCGGCTACACCTTC. Its protein product is CASRGVGFRSGYTF.

The V call is TRBV29-1, the J call TRBJ1-1; 8 positions agree with TRBD1. This CDR3 has 14 residues. Losses at the gene ends were 4 bases for V and 4 bases for J; bases not matched to a gene: 8. Per the germline V gene, CDR1 is SQVTM and CDR2 is ANQGSEA. CDR3 protein: CSVARDRWITEAFF. CDR3 nucleotide sequence: TGCAGCGTTGCCCGGGACAGGTGGATCACTGAAGCTTTCTTT.

The chain links TRBV24-1 to TRBJ2-3, with 10 bases identical to TRBD2. Germline loops: CDR1 KGHDR, CDR2 SFDVKD. The CDR3 totals 16 residues. V lost 3 bases and J lost 1; bases outside the gene matches: 3. This CDR3 is CATSDPTSGGTDTQYF. The CDR3, as DNA: TGTGCCACCAGTGATCCTACTAGCGGGGGCACAGATACGCAGTATTTT.

Within the sample, this clone is medium-sized. This chain links TRBV13 with TRBJ1-4; TRBD1 matches at 8 bases. The CDR3 has 16 residues. Per the germline V gene, CDR1 is PRHDT and CDR2 is FYEKMQ (reference sequence). Trimming cost V 0 bases and J 4 bases; bases outside gene matches: 4. This CDR3 is CASSLGARGRNEKLFF. In nucleotides, the CDR3 is TGTGCCAGCAGCTTAGGGGCCAGGGGGCGTAATGAAAAACTGTTTTTT.

The chain is built from TRBV3-1 (or the pseudogene TRBV3-2) and TRBJ1-3, with unresolved D. The CDR3 loop spans 12 amino acids. The V gene lost 1 base and the J gene lost 6 bases, with 4 bases spanning the gap. Germline CDR1 is LGHDT and CDR2 is YNNKEL (reference sequence). CDR3 sequence (DNA): TGTGCCAGCAGCCAAGGGATAAACACCATATATTTT. This encodes CASSQGINTIYF.

This clone was observed a few times. The chain links TRBV7-8 to TRBJ1-3; D is uncertain. V shed 1 base and J shed 2 bases, with 6 bases lying between them. Germline CDR1 is SGHVS and CDR2 is FQNEAQ. This CDR3 comprises 14 residues. Written as DNA, the CDR3 is TGTGCCAGCAGCTTAGGTAGTACTGGAAACACCATATATTTT. Its translation: CASSLGSTGNTIYF.

The chain is built from TRBV19 and TRBJ1-2, with D perhaps matching TRBD1 (5 bases). This CDR3 spans 15 amino acids. V lost 3 bases, J lost 8 bases, and 19 bases lay in between. The germline V gene encodes CDR1 LNHDA and CDR2 SQIVND (reference sequence). The CDR3 DNA sequence: TGTGCCAGTAGTATCCCCGGGGGGTCATCGCCCGGCTACACCTTC. Its translation: CASSIPGGSSPGYTF.

This clone was observed once. J is TRBJ2-5 and V is TRBV6-5; D unresolved. V gave up 6 bases and J gave up 1 base, with 9 bases separating them. The CDR3 contains 13 residues. CDR1 MNHEY and CDR2 SVGAGI come from the germline V gene. CDR3 in DNA: TGTGCCAGCAGGCGAGAGGTCCAAGAGACCCAGTACTTC. Protein sequence: CASRREVQETQYF.

This CDR3 is CASSTNRGSPLHF. The CDR3 nucleotides are TGTGCCAGCAGTACGAACAGGGGCTCACCCCTCCACTTT. The chain employs TRBV6-2 or TRBV6-3 and TRBJ1-6, with 7 positions matching TRBD1. The V gene end was trimmed by 5 bases and the J gene end by 10 bases; junction bases not matched to a gene: 5. The CDR3 covers 13 residues. Germline CDR1 MNHEY, CDR2 SVGEGT.

This clone was counted a single time. Other DNA sequences within the sample encode an identical CDR3. The chain is built from TRBV3-1 (or the pseudogene TRBV3-2) and TRBJ2-1; perhaps TRBD2 as D (6 bases). Per the germline V gene, CDR1 is LGHDT and CDR2 is YNNKEL (reference sequence). This CDR3 is built from 12 residues. V lost 1 base and J 9 bases, leaving 7 bases between the germline ends. In DNA form, the CDR3 reads TGTGCCAGCAGCCAAGTCGGGGGTGAGCAGTTCTTC. Protein: CASSQVGGEQFF.

The V gene is TRBV5-1, the J gene TRBJ1-6; TRBD1 matches 10 bases. The trim removed 4 bases at V and 9 bases at J, leaving 10 bases unmatched. This CDR3 contains 16 residues. Germline V gene sequence: CDR1 SGHRS, CDR2 YFSETQ. The CDR3 DNA follows: TGCGCCAGCAGCAGATGGACAGGGGGAGACATTTCACCCCTCCACTTT. Translated: CASSRWTGGDISPLHF.

The chain combines TRBV6-5 with TRBJ2-7; D is unclear. The V gene lost 2 bases and the J gene lost 2 bases, with 7 bases spanning the gap. The germline V gene has CDR1 MNHEY and CDR2 SVGAGI. This CDR3 is built from 13 residues. CDR3 bases: TGTGCCAGCAGTTACCCAGGTACCTACGAGCAGTACTTC. The encoded protein is CASSYPGTYEQYF.

The chain joins TRBV19 to TRBJ2-3; D gene uncertain. With 4 bases removed from V and 0 bases from J, the gap between germline ends came to 8 bases. CDR3 length equals 14 residues. Germline CDR1 LNHDA, CDR2 SQIVND (reference sequence). CDR3 nucleotides: TGTGCCAGTAGTACCCAGAGGAGCACAGATACGCAGTATTTT. Its protein is CASSTQRSTDTQYF. Together with reference TRBV19 and TRBJ2-3, the CDR3 gives the full variable domain: DGGITQSPKYLFRKEGQNVTLSCEQNLNHDAMYWYRQDPGQGLRLIYYSQIVNDFQKGDIAEGYSVSREKKESFPLTVTSAQKNPTAFYLCASSTQRSTDTQYFGPGTRLTVL.

The rearrangement uses TRBV14 and TRBJ1-6, with D uncertain. Germline assignment: CDR1 SGHDN and CDR2 FVKESK. The ends were cut back, 2 bases at V and 6 bases at J, with 17 bases in the middle. The CDR3 is 17 amino acids. The CDR3 nucleotides read TGTGCCAGCAGCCAATCGTTGTTACCCACGGGTAATTCACCCCTCCACTTT. Its protein is CASSQSLLPTGNSPLHF.

V is TRBV27 and J is TRBJ1-1, with 8 bases lining up with TRBD1. The CDR3 runs to 15 residues. Germline V gene sequence: CDR1 MNHEY, CDR2 SMNVEV (reference sequence). V lost 7 bases to trimming and J lost 1 base; unmatched junction nucleotides: 8. DNA of the CDR3: TGTGCCAGCAAACGACAGGGGCACAAGAACACTGAAGCTTTCTTT. It specifies CASKRQGHKNTEAFF.

Turning to this clone: Other DNA sequences in the same sample also yield this CDR3. The chain recombines TRBV10-3 with TRBJ2-1, with TRBD1 as a possible D gene (5 bases). Germline assignment: CDR1 ENHRY and CDR2 SYGVKD. V lost 0 bases, J lost 5 bases, and 5 bases lay in between. The CDR3 has 13 residues. CDR3 amino acids: CAISESGDNEQFF. The CDR3 DNA reads as TGTGCCATCAGTGAGTCAGGGGACAATGAGCAGTTCTTC.

The V call is TRBV28, the J call TRBJ2-7, with D maybe TRBD2 (7 bases). CDR1 MDHEN and CDR2 SYDVKM come from the germline V gene. With 6 bases removed from V and 0 bases from J, the gap between germline ends came to 15 bases. There are 15 residues in the CDR3. CDR3 region: CASSPGGQSSYEQYV. In DNA, the CDR3 is TGTGCCAGCAGCCCCGGGGGGCAGAGCTCCTACGAGCAGTACGTC.

The genes are TRBV4-2 and TRBJ1-1, with a possible D match to TRBD1 (6 bases). The germline gives CDR1 LGHNA, CDR2 YNFKEQ. This CDR3 has 14 amino acids. V lost 1 base and J lost 7, with 13 bases in between. DNA for the CDR3: TGTGCCAGCAGCCAAGTATCAGGGGATGTTGAAGCTTTCTTT. Its protein is CASSQVSGDVEAFF.

The chain carries TRBV18 and TRBJ1-2, with D possibly matching TRBD1 (6 bases). The V gene's germline CDR1 is KGHSH and CDR2 LQKENI. V was pared by 1 base and J by 3 bases, with 18 bases between. The length of the CDR3 is 17 residues. The CDR3 nucleotides are TGTGCCAGCTCACCACAGCGGGGGGGCCGGGGAGACTATGGCTACACCTTC. Its translation: CASSPQRGGRGDYGYTF.